This T cell receptor (beta chain) was captured by sequencing in a study of T cell repertoires in cytomegalovirus infection. Study-wide context: CMV epitopes, recently identified HLA-C-restricted and well-studied HLA-B-restricted, were used. Shared public TCR beta signatures pointed to both CMV infection and a matching HLA type.

From germline, CDR1 is LGHNA and CDR2 YSLEER. V lost 6 bases and J lost 4, with 18 bases in between. The CDR3 is 15 residues long. Broader study findings: CMV-specific TCR beta clonotypes restricted by HLA-C were the ones dominating the ex vivo response.

About this clonotype: Its antigen is not known.

Using its own MiXCR run on the reads, TCRdb lists one record per CDR3 protein. The data contain fewer than 900,000 distinct CDR3 sequences, roughly 28% of them seen just once; the ten biggest clones take up under 15%. This TCR derives from a human donor in good health (CMV status not recorded). Some clones in this sample may be carry-over from other donors' samples. This sample comprised cultured CD8+ T cells from PBMCs, obtained from culture after CMV antigen stimulation. The V call is TRBV4-3, the J call TRBJ2-5; tentatively, D is TRBD1 or TRBD2 (5 bases each). The CDR3 is CASSPGTVLGETQYF. CDR3 in DNA: TGCGCCAGCAGTCCCGGGACCGTGTTGGGAGAGACCCAGTACTTC.